These T cell receptor beta chains were read from a single sample in a study of Ad26.COV2.S vaccination and SARS-CoV-2 variants. Clones were sequenced by immunoSEQ multiplex PCR, and TCRdb holds only the in-frame ones, with some missing. The sample consists of a few hundred thousand clones, over 75% of them appearing once. The source material was peripheral blood, sampled in a trial of Ad26.COV2.S vaccine versus placebo. The receptor set was obtained from a person between 18 and 65 years old who received the Ad26.COV2.S COVID-19 vaccine or a placebo. Each CDR3 is given with its conserved first and last residue. A D gene is named only where the DNA matches it firmly. Only part of the rows carry a size: once, few, many, or a class if the clone is expanded.

TRBJ2-5,NA,TRBV11-2,NA,TGTGCCAGCAGCTTGGGACTCCAAGAGACCCAGTACTTC,CASSLGLQETQYF
TRBJ1-6,NA,TRBV10-3,NA,TGTGCCATCGAGGATATCTACTCACCCCTCCACTTT,CAIEDIYSPLHF
TRBJ2-7,TRBD1,TRBV4-1,NA,TGCGCCAGCAGCCAAGAGGACAGGGACTCCTACGAGCAGTACTTC,CASSQEDRDSYEQYF
TRBJ1-6,NA,TRBV6-5,once,TGTGCCAGCAGGGACAGTCCTAGAGGGAATTCACCCCTCCACTTT,CASRDSPRGNSPLHF
TRBJ1-3,NA,TRBV5-1,NA,TGCGCCAGCAGCTTGGAGACCTGGGGCTCTGGAAACACCATATATTTT,CASSLETWGSGNTIYF
TRBJ1-1,NA,TRBV2,NA,TGTGCCAGCAGTGATCTTCCTGGGCGGGCTTTCTTT,CASSDLPGRAFF
TRBJ1-5,NA,TRBV20-1,NA,TGCAGTGCTAGTCGAGCACCTCATGGCCAGCCCCAGCATTTT,CSASRAPHGQPQHF
TRBJ2-3,NA,TRBV13,NA,TGTGCCAGCAGCTTAGCCGGCACTTCTAGCACAGATACGCAGTATTTT,CASSLAGTSSTDTQYF
TRBJ1-2,TRBD1,TRBV29-1,NA,TGCAGCGTTGACGGGGACAGCATCTATGGCTACACCTTC,CSVDGDSIYGYTF
TRBJ2-7,NA,TRBV4-2,NA,TGTGCCAGCAGCCAATTGAACTCCTACGAGCAGTACTTC,CASSQLNSYEQYF
TRBJ2-3,TRBD2,TRBV27,NA,TGTGCCAGCAGTCTATCAGCGGGGCCCACAGATACGCAGTATTTT,CASSLSAGPTDTQYF
TRBJ1-2,TRBD1,TRBV7-8,NA,TGTGCCAGCAGCCCAAGAACAGGGGTCGGCTACACCTTC,CASSPRTGVGYTF
TRBJ2-3,NA,TRBV3-1/TRBV3-2,NA,TGTGCCAGCAGCCTGGACAGACCGACCACAGATACGCAGTATTTT,CASSLDRPTTDTQYF
TRBJ1-4,NA,TRBV5-1,few,TGCGCCAGCAGCTATCACAGGGAGCAGGGAGATGAAAAACTGTTTTTT,CASSYHREQGDEKLFF
TRBJ1-1,NA,TRBV20-1,few,TGCAGTGCTAGTACGAACACTGAAGCTTTCTTT,CSASTNTEAFF
TRBJ2-3,TRBD1,TRBV19,NA,TGTGCCAGTAGTTACGACAGGGATGGGACAGATACGCAGTATTTT,CASSYDRDGTDTQYF
TRBJ2-2,NA,TRBV7-3,NA,TGTGCCAGCAGCCGGAGTAACACCGGGGAGCTGTTTTTT,CASSRSNTGELFF
TRBJ1-3,NA,TRBV7-2,once,TGTGCCAGCAGCCCAATAGGGTTCGCGAACACCATATATTTT,CASSPIGFANTIYF
TRBJ1-5,TRBD1,TRBV5-4,once,TGTGCCAGCAGCTCGGGACAGGGGTTGGGTCAGCCCCAGCATTTT,CASSSGQGLGQPQHF
TRBJ1-1,NA,TRBV12-3/TRBV12-4,NA,TGTGCCAGCTCCCTAGGAGGGAACACTGAAGCTTTCTTT,CASSLGGNTEAFF
TRBJ1-1,TRBD1,TRBV19,NA,TGTGCCAGTAGTACGACAGGGTTCAACACTGAAGCTTTCTTT,CASSTTGFNTEAFF
TRBJ1-6,NA,TRBV5-8,NA,TGTGCCAGCAGCTTCTGGGCCGTGGGCGGTTCACCCCTCCACTTT,CASSFWAVGGSPLHF
TRBJ2-7,NA,TRBV7-9,NA,TGTGCCAGCAGCTCCTGGGGGGTGACGGGGAACTCCTACGAGCAGTACTTC,CASSSWGVTGNSYEQYF
TRBJ2-1,TRBD2,TRBV6-2/TRBV6-3,NA,TGTGCCAGCAGTTACCCGGGACTAGCGCCTAGTAATGAGCAGTTCTTC,CASSYPGLAPSNEQFF
TRBJ1-4,NA,TRBV7-8,once,TGTGCCAGCAGCTTAGCCCGGGTGGCAACTAATGAAAAACTGTTTTTT,CASSLARVATNEKLFF
TRBJ2-2,NA,TRBV9,NA,TGTGCCAGCAGCGTAGGGGCTTTCACCGGGGAGCTGTTTTTT,CASSVGAFTGELFF
TRBJ1-1,NA,TRBV6-1,few,TGTGCCAGCAGTGAAGCTGTCAGATTGAACACTGAAGCTTTCTTT,CASSEAVRLNTEAFF
TRBJ2-3,TRBD2,TRBV5-4,NA,TGTGCCAGCAGCTTAGGACTAGCGAAAGATACGCAGTATTTT,CASSLGLAKDTQYF
TRBJ2-7,NA,TRBV4-3,NA,TGCGCCAGCAGCCAAGATCGACAGTATTATTCCTACGAGCAGTACTTC,CASSQDRQYYSYEQYF
TRBJ1-5,NA,TRBV18,NA,TGTGCCAGCTCACCCGAACCCGATCAGCCCCAGCATTTT,CASSPEPDQPQHF
TRBJ2-7,NA,TRBV11-3,NA,TGTGCCAGCAGCTTAGATCACAGCAGGGAGGTCGAGCAGTACTTC,CASSLDHSREVEQYF
TRBJ2-5,NA,TRBV7-9,NA,TGTGCCAGCAGCTTATCCGGAGGGGAGTCTTGGGAGACCCAGTACTTC,CASSLSGGESWETQYF
TRBJ2-7,TRBD2,TRBV27,NA,TGTGCCAGCAGTTTACCCCGCCCTAGCGGGGGGTCGAGCTCCTACGAGCAGTACTTC,CASSLPRPSGGSSSYEQYF
TRBJ2-7,TRBD1,TRBV28,NA,TGTGCCAGCAGTTTATATTTGGGACAGGGGAGCTCCTACGAGCAGTACTTC,CASSLYLGQGSSYEQYF